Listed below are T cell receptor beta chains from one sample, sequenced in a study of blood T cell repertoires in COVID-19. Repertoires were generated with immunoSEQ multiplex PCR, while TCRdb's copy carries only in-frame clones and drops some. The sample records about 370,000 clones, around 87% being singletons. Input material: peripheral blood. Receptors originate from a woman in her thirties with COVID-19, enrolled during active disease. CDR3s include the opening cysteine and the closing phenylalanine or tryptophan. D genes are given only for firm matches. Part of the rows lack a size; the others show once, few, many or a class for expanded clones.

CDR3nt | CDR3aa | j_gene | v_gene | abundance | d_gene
TGTGCCTGGAGTTCGGGATTAGCCACAGATACGCAGTATTTT | CAWSSGLATDTQYF | TRBJ2-3 | TRBV30 | few | NA
TGTGCCAGCAGCGACTCCGTGACAGGGGGCGAGATTCCCGGGGAGCTGTTTTTT | CASSDSVTGGEIPGELFF | TRBJ2-2 | TRBV9 | NA | TRBD1
TGTGCCAGCTCACAATCGGCAGGGGGCTACGAGCAGTACTTC | CASSQSAGGYEQYF | TRBJ2-7 | TRBV18 | NA | TRBD1
TGTGCCAGTAGTATCCCCGCGAACACCGGGGAGCTGTTTTTT | CASSIPANTGELFF | TRBJ2-2 | TRBV19 | once | NA
TGTGCCAGCAGCCGTAGCGGGAGCAGGTCAGATACGCAGTATTTT | CASSRSGSRSDTQYF | TRBJ2-3 | TRBV3-1/TRBV3-2 | NA | TRBD2
TGTGCCAGCAGTCCCCCTGTGGGGGCCGGGGGAAACACCATATATTTT | CASSPPVGAGGNTIYF | TRBJ1-3 | TRBV28 | NA | NA
TGTGCCAGCAGCCAAGGACACTCTGGAAACACCATATATTTT | CASSQGHSGNTIYF | TRBJ1-3 | TRBV3-1/TRBV3-2 | NA | NA
TGTGCCAGCAGTTTGATAGGGGGATACACTGAAGCTTTCTTT | CASSLIGGYTEAFF | TRBJ1-1 | TRBV28 | NA | NA
TGTGCCAGCAGAGGACTAGCCAATGAGCAGTTCTTC | CASRGLANEQFF | TRBJ2-1 | TRBV5-4 | once | TRBD2
TGTGCCAGCAGCCCGGGACAGACAGATACGCAGTATTTT | CASSPGQTDTQYF | TRBJ2-3 | TRBV5-6 | once | TRBD1
TGTGCCAGCACCCAAGGAGGGGCCACCTACGAGCAGTACTTC | CASTQGGATYEQYF | TRBJ2-7 | TRBV2 | once | NA
TGTGCCACCAGTGATTACGTGCGAGCTGAGCAGTTCTTC | CATSDYVRAEQFF | TRBJ2-1 | TRBV24-1 | NA | NA
TGTGCCACCCAGGGGGTCAGGGCGGACACTGAAGCTTTCTTT | CATQGVRADTEAFF | TRBJ1-1 | TRBV2 | NA | TRBD1
TGTGCCAGCAGTTACCCGCCGGCGACTAGAGATACGCAGTATTTT | CASSYPPATRDTQYF | TRBJ2-3 | TRBV6-2/TRBV6-3 | NA | NA
TGTGCCAGCAGTACCAGGGGCTGGCCCTACGAGCAGTACTTC | CASSTRGWPYEQYF | TRBJ2-7 | TRBV6-5 | NA | NA
TGTGCCACCAGTGATCCCCGGGGACTAGCGGGAGGTGAGCAGTTCTTC | CATSDPRGLAGGEQFF | TRBJ2-1 | TRBV24-1 | once | TRBD2
TGTGCCACCAGTGATTTAGCGGGACAGGGTTTAGAGACCCAGTACTTC | CATSDLAGQGLETQYF | TRBJ2-5 | TRBV24-1 | once | TRBD1